Listed below are T cell receptor beta chains from one sample, sequenced in a study of T-cell memory formation after mild COVID-19. MiXCR, applied by TCRdb to the 5' RACE reads, yields one record per CDR3 protein. The sample yields a few hundred thousand distinct CDR3 sequences, around 15% seen once. Sequencing used PBMCs or a T cell subset sorted from them (not recorded which). All receptors come from a man younger than 35 who had mild COVID-19 (a few samples of this study predate the infection). Cell type and time point are not known. Both conserved end residues are part of each CDR3. Fields, in order: J gene, V gene, D gene, clone size, CDR3 length, CDR3 protein, CDR3 DNA. The D gene is left open where the match is weak. Clone sizes are given selectively: once, few, many, or a class where the clone is expanded.

j_gene: TRBJ2-2
v_gene: TRBV4-3
d_gene: TRBD1
abundance: -
len: 17
CDR3aa: CASSQFDGQDWAGELFF
CDR3nt: TGCGCCAGCAGCCAGTTCGACGGACAGGATTGGGCCGGGGAGCTGTTTTTT

j_gene: TRBJ2-5
v_gene: TRBV6-2/TRBV6-3
d_gene: -
abundance: few
len: 15
CDR3aa: CASTTRDVSPGTQYF
CDR3nt: TGTGCCAGCACTACCCGGGACGTCAGTCCGGGGACCCAGTACTTC

j_gene: TRBJ2-1
v_gene: TRBV6-5
d_gene: TRBD2
abundance: few
len: 15
CDR3aa: CASSYETSGGFEQFF
CDR3nt: TGTGCCAGCAGTTACGAGACTAGCGGGGGATTTGAGCAGTTCTTC

j_gene: TRBJ1-2
v_gene: TRBV7-9
d_gene: -
abundance: few
len: 13
CDR3aa: CASSSMGGNGYTF
CDR3nt: TGTGCCAGCAGCTCGATGGGGGGGAACGGCTACACCTTC

j_gene: TRBJ2-3
v_gene: TRBV5-1
d_gene: -
abundance: few
len: 14
CDR3aa: CASRRQKHTDTQYF
CDR3nt: TGCGCCAGCAGAAGGCAGAAGCACACAGATACGCAGTATTTT

j_gene: TRBJ1-6
v_gene: TRBV15
d_gene: -
abundance: -
len: 15
CDR3aa: CATSRDGTINSPLHF
CDR3nt: TGTGCCACCAGCAGAGATGGGACAATCAATTCACCCCTCCACTTT

j_gene: TRBJ2-1
v_gene: TRBV7-9
d_gene: -
abundance: -
len: 13
CDR3aa: CASSPPVGTEQFF
CDR3nt: TGTGCCAGCAGCCCCCCCGTTGGAACAGAGCAGTTCTTC

j_gene: TRBJ1-1
v_gene: TRBV7-9
d_gene: -
abundance: -
len: 15
CDR3aa: CASSRFLGPNTEAFF
CDR3nt: TGTGCCAGCAGCCGATTTTTGGGCCCGAACACTGAAGCTTTCTTT

j_gene: TRBJ2-5
v_gene: TRBV27
d_gene: TRBD2
abundance: -
len: 15
CDR3aa: CASSSLAGGLETQYF
CDR3nt: TGTGCCAGCAGTTCGCTAGCGGGGGGCTTGGAGACCCAGTACTTC

j_gene: TRBJ2-2
v_gene: TRBV7-3
d_gene: -
abundance: few
len: 15
CDR3aa: CASSLGTLSTGELFF
CDR3nt: TGTGCCAGCAGCTTGGGCACTCTTAGCACCGGGGAGCTGTTTTTT

j_gene: TRBJ2-4
v_gene: TRBV6-2/TRBV6-3
d_gene: -
abundance: -
len: 13
CDR3aa: CASKDREVDIQYF
CDR3nt: TGTGCCAGCAAAGACAGGGAGGTTGACATTCAGTACTTC